The T cell receptor beta chain under discussion was sequenced for a study of shared clonotypes between healthy human individuals. Study-wide points: Depth was large, yet rarefaction showed that sorted-subset sequencing was incomplete. Sampling involved blood alone; tissue repertoires likely differ.

It was across several immunoSEQ plates that each subset's genomic DNA was evenly split. As processed by the authors: For the immunoSEQ data, sequences were junction-only without quality scores, so filtering differed. Data came from immunoSEQ multiplex PCR; TCRdb stores just in-frame clones and leaves some out. V and J calls and clone size come straight from that table; D and trimming were deduced from the DNA. The sample has 950,000 to 1,300,000 clones; approximately 68% are singletons. V shed 6 bases and J shed 0 bases, with 11 bases lying between them. This CDR3 has 14 residues. Germline-derived CDR1 and CDR2 are MDHEN and SYDVKM. Turning to this clone: What it recognizes is unknown.

The source is a man aged 18 to 30 in good health. The chain carries TRBV28 and TRBJ1-1; D gene uncertain. Sequencing was performed on memory CD4+ T cells sorted from blood. Noted subset: CD45RA-negative fraction. The DNA for the CDR3 is TGTGCCAGCAGACGGCAGTCTATGAACACTGAAGCTTTCTTT. It codes for CASRRQSMNTEAFF.